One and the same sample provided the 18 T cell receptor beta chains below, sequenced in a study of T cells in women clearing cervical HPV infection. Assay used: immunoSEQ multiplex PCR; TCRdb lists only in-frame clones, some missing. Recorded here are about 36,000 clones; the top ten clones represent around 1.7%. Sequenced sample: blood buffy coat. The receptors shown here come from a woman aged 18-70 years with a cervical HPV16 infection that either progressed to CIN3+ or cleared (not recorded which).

The CDR3 protein is CASSLSGGGNTIYF. The part of the CDR3 DNA that was read is TGTGCCAGCAGTTTATCAGGGGGTGGAAACACC. This chain joins TRBV28 and TRBJ1-3; 7 bases match TRBD1. Read data end 3 residues before the CDR3 end; the end is taken from the germline J gene. V was pared by 1 base and J by 3 bases, with 0 bases of the junction left unmatched. Germline V gene data show CDR1 as MDHEN and CDR2 as SYDVKM. This CDR3 region has 14 residues.

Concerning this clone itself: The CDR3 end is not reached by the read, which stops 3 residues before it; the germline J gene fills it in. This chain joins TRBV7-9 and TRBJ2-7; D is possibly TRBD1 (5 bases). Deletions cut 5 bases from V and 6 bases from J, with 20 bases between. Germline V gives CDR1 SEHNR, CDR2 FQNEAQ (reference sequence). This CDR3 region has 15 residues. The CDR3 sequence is CASSLDREPFLEQYF. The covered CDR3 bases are TGTGCCAGCAGCCTCGACAGAGAACCTTTTCTCGAG. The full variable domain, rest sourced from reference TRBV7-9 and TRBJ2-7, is DTGVSQNPRHKITKRGQNVTFRCDPISEHNRLYWYRQTLGQGPEFLTYFQNEAQLEKSRLLSDRFSAERPKGSFSTLEIQRTEQGDSAMYLCASSLDREPFLEQYFGPGTRLTVT.

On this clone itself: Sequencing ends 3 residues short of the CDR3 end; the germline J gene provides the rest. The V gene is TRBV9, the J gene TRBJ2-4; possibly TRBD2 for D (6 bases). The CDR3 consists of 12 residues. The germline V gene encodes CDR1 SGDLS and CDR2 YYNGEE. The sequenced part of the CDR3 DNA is TGTGCCAGCAGCACGACTAGTGCCCCT. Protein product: CASSTTSAP. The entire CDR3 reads CASSTTSAPQYF.

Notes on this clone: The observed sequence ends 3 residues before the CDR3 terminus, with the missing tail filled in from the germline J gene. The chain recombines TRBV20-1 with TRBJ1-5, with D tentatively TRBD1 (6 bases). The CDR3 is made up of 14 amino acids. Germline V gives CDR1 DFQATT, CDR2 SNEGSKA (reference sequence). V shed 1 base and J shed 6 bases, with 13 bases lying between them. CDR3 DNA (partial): TGCAGTGCTAGAGTTTCAGGGGTCGGTCAGCCC. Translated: CSARVSGVGQP. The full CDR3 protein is CSARVSGVGQPQHF.

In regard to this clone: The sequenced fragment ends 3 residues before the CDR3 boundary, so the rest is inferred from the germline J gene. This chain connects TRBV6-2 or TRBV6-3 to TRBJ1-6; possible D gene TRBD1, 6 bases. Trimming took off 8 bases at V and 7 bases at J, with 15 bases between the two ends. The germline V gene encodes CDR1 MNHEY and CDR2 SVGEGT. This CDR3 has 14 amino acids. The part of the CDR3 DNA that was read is TGTGCCAGCCTCCGGGACAATGGGAATTCACCC. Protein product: CASLRDNGNSP. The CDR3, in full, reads CASLRDNGNSPLHF.

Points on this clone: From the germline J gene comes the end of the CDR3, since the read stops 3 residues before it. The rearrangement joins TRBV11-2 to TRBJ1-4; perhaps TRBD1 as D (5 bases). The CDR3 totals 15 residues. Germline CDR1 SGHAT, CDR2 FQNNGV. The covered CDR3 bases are TGTGCCAGCAGCTTTTCGTCAGGGAATAATTCACCA. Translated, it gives CASSFSSGNNSP. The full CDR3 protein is CASSFSSGNNSPLFF.

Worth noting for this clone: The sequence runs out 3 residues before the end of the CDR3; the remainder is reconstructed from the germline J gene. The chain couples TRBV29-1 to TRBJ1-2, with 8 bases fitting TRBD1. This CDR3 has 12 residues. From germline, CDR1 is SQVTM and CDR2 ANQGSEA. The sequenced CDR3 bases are TGCAGCGTTGAGGACAGGGAGGCGAGC. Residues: CSVEDREAS. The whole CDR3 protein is CSVEDREASYTF.

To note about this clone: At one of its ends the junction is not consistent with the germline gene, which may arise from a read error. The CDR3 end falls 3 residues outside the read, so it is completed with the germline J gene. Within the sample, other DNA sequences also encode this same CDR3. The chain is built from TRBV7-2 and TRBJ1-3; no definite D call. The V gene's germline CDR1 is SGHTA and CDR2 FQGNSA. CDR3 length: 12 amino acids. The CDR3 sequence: CASSSAGNTIYF. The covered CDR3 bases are TGTGCCAGCAGCTCGGCAGGAAACACT. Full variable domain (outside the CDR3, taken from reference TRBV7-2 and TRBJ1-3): GAGVSQSPSNKVTEKGKDVELRCDPISGHTALYWYRQSLGQGLEFLIYFQGNSAPDKSGLPSDRFSAERTGGSVSTLTIQRTQQEDSAVYLCASSSAGNTIYFGEGSWLTVV.

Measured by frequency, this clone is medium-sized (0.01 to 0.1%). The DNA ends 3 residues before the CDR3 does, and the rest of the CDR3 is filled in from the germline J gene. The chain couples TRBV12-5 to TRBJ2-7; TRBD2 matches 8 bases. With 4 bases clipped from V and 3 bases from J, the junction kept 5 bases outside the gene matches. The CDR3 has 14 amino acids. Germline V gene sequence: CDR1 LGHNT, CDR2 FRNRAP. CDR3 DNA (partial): TGTGCTAGTGGTTCGGCGGGGGGACTCTACGAG. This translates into CASGSAGGLYE. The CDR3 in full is CASGSAGGLYEQYF. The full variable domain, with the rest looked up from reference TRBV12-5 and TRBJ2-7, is DARVTQTPRHKVTEMGQEVTMRCQPILGHNTVFWYRQTMMQGLELLAYFRNRAPLDDSGMPKDRFSAEMPDATLATLKIQPSEPRDSAVYFCASGSAGGLYEQYFGPGTRLTVT.

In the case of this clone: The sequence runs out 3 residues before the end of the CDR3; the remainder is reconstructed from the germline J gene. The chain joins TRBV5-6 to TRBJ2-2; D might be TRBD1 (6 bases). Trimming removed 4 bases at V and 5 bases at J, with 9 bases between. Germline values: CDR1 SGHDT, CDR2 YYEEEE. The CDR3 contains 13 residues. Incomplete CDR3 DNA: TGTGCCAGCAGCCGCGACAGGACCGGGGAG. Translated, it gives CASSRDRTGE. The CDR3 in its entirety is CASSRDRTGELFF.

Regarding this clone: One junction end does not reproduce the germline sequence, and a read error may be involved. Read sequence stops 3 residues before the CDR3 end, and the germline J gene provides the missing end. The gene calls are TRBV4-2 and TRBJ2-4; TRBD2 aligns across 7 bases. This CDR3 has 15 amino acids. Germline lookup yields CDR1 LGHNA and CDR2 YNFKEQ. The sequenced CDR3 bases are TGCGCCAGCAGCCAAGGGCGGGGGGCCAAAAACATT. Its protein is CASSQGRGAKNI. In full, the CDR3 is CASSQGRGAKNIQYF.

The sequenced CDR3 bases are TGTGCCAGCAGTGAGGGACAGGGGGTGAGTGAG. This codes for CASSEGQGVSE. The full CDR3 protein is CASSEGQGVSEQFF. V usage is TRBV6-1 and J usage is TRBJ2-1; TRBD1 matches 11 bases. The observed sequence ends 3 residues before the CDR3 terminus, with the missing tail filled in from the germline J gene. In germline, CDR1 is MNHNS, CDR2 SASEGT. CDR3 length equals 14 residues. After removal of 3 bases from V and 9 bases from J, the junction contained 4 bases not matched to a gene.

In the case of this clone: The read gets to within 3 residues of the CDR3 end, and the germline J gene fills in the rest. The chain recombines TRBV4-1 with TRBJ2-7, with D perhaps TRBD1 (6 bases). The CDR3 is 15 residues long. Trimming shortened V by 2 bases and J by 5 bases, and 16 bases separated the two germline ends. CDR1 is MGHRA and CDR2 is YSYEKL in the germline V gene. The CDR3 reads CASSQLARPGDEQYF. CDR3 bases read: TGCGCCAGCAGCCAACTCGCAAGGCCAGGGGACGAG.

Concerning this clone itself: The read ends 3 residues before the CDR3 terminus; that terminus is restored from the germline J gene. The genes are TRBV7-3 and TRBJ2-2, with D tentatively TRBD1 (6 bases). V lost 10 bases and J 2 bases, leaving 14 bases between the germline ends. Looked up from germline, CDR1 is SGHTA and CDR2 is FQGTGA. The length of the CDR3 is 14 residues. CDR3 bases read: TGTGCCACCTCGACAGGAGTAAACACCGGGGAG. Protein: CATSTGVNTGE. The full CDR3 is CATSTGVNTGELFF.

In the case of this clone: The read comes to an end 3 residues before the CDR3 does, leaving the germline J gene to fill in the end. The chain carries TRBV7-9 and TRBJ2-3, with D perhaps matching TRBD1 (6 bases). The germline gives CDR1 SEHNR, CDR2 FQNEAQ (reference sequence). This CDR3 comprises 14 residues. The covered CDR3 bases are TGTGCCAGCAGCCCAGGACAGTCCCAAGAGACG. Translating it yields CASSPGQSQET. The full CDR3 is CASSPGQSQETQYF.

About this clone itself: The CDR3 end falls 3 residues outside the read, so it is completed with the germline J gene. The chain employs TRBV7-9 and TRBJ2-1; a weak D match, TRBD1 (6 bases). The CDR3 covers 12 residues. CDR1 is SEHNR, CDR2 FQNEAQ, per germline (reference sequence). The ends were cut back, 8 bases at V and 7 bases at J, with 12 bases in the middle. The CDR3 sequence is CASGVGQNEQFF. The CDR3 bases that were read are TGTGCCAGCGGCGTAGGACAGAATGAG.

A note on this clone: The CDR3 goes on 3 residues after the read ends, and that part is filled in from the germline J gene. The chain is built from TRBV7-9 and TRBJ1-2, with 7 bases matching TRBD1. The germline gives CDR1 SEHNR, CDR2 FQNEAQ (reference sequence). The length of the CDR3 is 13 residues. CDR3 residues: CASSSRDSYDYTF. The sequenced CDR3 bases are TGTGCCAGCAGCAGCCGGGACAGTTACGAC.

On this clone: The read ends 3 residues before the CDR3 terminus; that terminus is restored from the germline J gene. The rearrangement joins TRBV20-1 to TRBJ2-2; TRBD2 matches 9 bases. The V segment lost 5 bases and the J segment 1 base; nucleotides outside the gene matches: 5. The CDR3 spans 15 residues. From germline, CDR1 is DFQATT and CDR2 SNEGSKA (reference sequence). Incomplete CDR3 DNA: TGCAGTGCTCCCGCGGGGGGGAGGAACACCGGGGAG. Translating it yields CSAPAGGRNTGE. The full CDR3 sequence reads CSAPAGGRNTGELFF.